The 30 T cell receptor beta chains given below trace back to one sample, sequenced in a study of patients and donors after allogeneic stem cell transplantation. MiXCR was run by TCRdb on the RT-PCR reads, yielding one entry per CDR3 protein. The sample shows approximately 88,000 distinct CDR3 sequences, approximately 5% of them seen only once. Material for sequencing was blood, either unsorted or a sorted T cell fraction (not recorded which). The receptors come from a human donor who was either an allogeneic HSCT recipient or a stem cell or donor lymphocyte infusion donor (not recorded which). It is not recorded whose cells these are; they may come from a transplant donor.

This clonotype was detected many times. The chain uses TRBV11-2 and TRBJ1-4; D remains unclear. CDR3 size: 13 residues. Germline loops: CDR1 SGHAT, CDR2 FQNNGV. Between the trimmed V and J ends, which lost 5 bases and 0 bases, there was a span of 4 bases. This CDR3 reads CASSLSTNEKLFF. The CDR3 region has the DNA TGTGCCAGCAGCCTATCAACTAATGAAAAACTGTTTTTT. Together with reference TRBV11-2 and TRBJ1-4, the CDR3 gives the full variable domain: EAGVAQSPRYKIIEKRQSVAFWCNPISGHATLYWYQQILGQGPKLLIQFQNNGVVDDSQLPKDRFSAERLKGVDSTLKIQPAKLEDSAVYLCASSLSTNEKLFFGSGTQLSVL.

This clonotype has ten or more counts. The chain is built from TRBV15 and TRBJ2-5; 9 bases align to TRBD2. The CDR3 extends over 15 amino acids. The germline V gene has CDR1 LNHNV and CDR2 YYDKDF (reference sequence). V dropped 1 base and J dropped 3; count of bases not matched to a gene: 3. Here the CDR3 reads CATSRGGTSKETQYF. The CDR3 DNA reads TGTGCCACCAGCAGAGGCGGGACTAGCAAAGAGACCCAGTACTTC.

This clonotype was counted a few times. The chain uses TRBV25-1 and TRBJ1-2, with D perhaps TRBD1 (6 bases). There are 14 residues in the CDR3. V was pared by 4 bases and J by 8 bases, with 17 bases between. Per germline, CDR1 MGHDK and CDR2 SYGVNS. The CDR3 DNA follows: TGTGCCAGCAGTGGGACGGGGGACAAGCGCGGCTACACCTTC. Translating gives CASSGTGDKRGYTF.

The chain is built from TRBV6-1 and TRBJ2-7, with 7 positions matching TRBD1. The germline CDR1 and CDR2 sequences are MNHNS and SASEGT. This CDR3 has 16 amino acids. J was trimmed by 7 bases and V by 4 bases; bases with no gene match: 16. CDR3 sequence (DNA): TGTGCCAGCAGTGGGGATCTAGAGACAGGGTCGAGGGAGCAGTACTTC. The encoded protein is CASSGDLETGSREQYF.

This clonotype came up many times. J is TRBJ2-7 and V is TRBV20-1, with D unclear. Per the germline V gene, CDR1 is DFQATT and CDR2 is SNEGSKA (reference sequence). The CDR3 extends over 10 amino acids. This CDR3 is CSDAIYEQYF. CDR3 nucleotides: TGCAGCGACGCCATCTACGAGCAGTACTTC.

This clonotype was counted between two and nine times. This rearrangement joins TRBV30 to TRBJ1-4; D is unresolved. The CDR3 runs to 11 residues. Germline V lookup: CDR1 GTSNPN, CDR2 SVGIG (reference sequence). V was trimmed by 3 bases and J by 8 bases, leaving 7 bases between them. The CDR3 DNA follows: TGTGCCTGGAGCTCGCTGGAAAAACTGTTTTTT. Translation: CAWSSLEKLFF.

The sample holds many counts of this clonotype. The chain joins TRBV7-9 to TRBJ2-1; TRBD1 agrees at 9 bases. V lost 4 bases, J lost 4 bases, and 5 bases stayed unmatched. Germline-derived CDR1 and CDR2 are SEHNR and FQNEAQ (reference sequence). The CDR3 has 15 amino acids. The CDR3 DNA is TGTGCCAGCAGCTCCGGGACAGGGCTTTACAATGAGCAGTTCTTC. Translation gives CASSSGTGLYNEQFF.

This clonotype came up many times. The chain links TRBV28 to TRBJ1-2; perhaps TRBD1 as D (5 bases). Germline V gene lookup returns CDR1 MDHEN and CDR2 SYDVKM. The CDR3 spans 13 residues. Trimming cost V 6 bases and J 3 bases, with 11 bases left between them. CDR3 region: CASSLQDHYGYTF. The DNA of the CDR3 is TGTGCCAGCAGCTTACAGGATCACTATGGCTACACCTTC.

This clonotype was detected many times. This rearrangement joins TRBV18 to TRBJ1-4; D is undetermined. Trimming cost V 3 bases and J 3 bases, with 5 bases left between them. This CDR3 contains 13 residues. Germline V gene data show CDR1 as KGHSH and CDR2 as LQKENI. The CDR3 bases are TGTGCCAGCTCACCTCGTTCTAATGAAAAACTGTTTTTT. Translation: CASSPRSNEKLFF.

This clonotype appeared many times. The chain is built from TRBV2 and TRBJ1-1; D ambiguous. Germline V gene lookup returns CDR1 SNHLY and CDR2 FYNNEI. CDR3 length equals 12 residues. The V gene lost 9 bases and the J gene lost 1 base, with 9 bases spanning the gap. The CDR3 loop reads CASARGNTEAFF. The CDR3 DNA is TGTGCCAGTGCCCGGGGGAACACTGAAGCTTTCTTT.

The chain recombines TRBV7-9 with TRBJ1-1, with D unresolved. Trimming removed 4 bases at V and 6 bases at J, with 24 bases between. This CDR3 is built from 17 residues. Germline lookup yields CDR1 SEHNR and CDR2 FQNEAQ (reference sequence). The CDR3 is CASSSPPAASLYSEAFF. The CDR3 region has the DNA TGTGCCAGCAGCTCCCCACCCGCGGCAAGCCTTTATTCTGAAGCTTTCTTT.

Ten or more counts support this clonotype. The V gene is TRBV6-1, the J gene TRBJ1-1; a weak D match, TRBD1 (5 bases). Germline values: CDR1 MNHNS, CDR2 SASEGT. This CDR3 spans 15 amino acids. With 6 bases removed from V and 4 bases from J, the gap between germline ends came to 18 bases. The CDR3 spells CASSFRQFSPTEAFF. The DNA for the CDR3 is TGTGCCAGCAGCTTCAGACAGTTTTCTCCCACTGAAGCTTTCTTT.

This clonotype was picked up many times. Written as DNA, the CDR3 is TGCAGTGCTAGAGACCCTCGGTCGGTTAGCTCCTACGAGCAGTACTTC. Translating it yields CSARDPRSVSSYEQYF. The chain uses TRBV20-1 and TRBJ2-7; D not certain. Germline CDR1 reads DFQATT; CDR2 reads SNEGSKA (reference sequence). Trimming shortened V by 0 bases and J by 0 bases, and 15 bases separated the two germline ends. CDR3 length equals 16 residues.

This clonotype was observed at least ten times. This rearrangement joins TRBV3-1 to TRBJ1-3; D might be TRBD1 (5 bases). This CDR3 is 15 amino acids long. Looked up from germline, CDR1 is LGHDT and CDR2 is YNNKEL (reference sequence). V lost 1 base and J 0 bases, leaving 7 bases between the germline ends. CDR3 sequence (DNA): TGTGCCAGCAGCCAAGGACAGCACTCTGGAAACACCATATATTTT. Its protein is CASSQGQHSGNTIYF.

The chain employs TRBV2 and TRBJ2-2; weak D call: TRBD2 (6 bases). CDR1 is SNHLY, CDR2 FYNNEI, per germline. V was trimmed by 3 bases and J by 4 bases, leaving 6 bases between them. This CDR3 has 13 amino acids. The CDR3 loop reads CASSEEGTGELFF. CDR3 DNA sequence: TGTGCCAGCAGTGAGGAGGGCACCGGGGAGCTGTTTTTT.

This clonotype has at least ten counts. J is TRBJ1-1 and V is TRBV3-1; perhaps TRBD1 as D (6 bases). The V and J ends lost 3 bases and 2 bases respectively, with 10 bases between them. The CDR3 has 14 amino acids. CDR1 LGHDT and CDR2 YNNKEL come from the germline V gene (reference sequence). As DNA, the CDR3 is TGTGCCAGCAGCCACGGACAGCGAAACACTGAAGCTTTCTTT. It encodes CASSHGQRNTEAFF.

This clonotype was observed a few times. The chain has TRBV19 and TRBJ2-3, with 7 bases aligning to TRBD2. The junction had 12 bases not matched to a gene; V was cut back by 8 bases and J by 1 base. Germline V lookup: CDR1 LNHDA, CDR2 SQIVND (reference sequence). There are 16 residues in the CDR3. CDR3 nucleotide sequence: TGTGCCAGTCTCGCGGGAGACGCAACGGGCACAGATACGCAGTATTTT. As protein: CASLAGDATGTDTQYF. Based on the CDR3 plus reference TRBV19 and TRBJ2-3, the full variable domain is DGGITQSPKYLFRKEGQNVTLSCEQNLNHDAMYWYRQDPGQGLRLIYYSQIVNDFQKGDIAEGYSVSREKKESFPLTVTSAQKNPTAFYLCASLAGDATGTDTQYFGPGTRLTVL.

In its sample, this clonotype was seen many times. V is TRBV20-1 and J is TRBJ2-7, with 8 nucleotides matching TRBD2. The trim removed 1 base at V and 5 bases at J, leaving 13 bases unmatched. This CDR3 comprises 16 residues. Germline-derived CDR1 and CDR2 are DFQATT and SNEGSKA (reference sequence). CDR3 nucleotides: TGCAGTGCTAGAGGTGTAGAAAAAGCGGGAGCTAACGAGCAGTACTTC. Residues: CSARGVEKAGANEQYF.

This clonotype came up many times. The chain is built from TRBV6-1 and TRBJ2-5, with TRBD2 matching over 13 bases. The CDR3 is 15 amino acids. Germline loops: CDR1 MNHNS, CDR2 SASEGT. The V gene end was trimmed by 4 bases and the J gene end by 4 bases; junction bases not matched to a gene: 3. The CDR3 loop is CASSGTSGGIETQYF. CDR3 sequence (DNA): TGTGCCAGCAGTGGGACTAGCGGGGGAATAGAGACCCAGTACTTC.

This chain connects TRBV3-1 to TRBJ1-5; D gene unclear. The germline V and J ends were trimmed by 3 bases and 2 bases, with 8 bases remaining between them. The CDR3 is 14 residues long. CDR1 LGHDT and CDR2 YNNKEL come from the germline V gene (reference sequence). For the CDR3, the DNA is TGTGCCAGCAGCCACTCAGGAGGCAATCAGCCCCAGCATTTT. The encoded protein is CASSHSGGNQPQHF.

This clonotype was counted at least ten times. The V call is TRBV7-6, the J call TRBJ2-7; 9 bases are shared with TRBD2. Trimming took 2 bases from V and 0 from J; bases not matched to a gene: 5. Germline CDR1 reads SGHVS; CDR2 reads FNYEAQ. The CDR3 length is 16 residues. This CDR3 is CASSLRTSADSYEQYF. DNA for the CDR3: TGTGCCAGCAGCTTAAGGACTAGCGCGGACTCCTACGAGCAGTACTTC.

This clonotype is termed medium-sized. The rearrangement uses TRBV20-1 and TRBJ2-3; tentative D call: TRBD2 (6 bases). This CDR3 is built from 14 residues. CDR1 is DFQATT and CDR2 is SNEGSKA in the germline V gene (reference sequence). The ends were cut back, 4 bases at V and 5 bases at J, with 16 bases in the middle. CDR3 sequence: CSANTGSGGDTQYF. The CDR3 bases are TGCAGTGCTAACACGGGTAGCGGTGGAGATACGCAGTATTTT.

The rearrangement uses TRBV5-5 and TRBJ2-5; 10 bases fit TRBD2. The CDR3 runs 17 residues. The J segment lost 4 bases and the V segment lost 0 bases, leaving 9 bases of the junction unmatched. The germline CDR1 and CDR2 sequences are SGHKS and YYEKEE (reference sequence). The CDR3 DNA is TGTGCCAGCAGCTTGGAAGCTTTACTAGCGGGACCAGAGACCCAGTACTTC. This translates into CASSLEALLAGPETQYF. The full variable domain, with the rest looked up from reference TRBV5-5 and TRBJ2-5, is DAGVTQSPTHLIKTRGQQVTLRCSPISGHKSVSWYQQVLGQGPQFIFQYYEKEERGRGNFPDRFSARQFPNYSSELNVNALLLGDSALYLCASSLEALLAGPETQYFGPGTRLLVL.

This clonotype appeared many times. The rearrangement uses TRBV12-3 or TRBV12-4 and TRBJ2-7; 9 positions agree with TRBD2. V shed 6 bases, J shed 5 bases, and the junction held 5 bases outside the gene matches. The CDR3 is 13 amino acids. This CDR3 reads CASRRGGAHEQYF. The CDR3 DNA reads TGTGCCAGCAGGCGGGGGGGGGCCCACGAGCAGTACTTC.

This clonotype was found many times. The CDR3 DNA reads as TGTGCCAGCAGCCGAGAATCAGGGGAATATGAAGCTTTCTTT. Translating it yields CASSRESGEYEAFF. The V gene is TRBV5-5, the J gene TRBJ1-1; possibly TRBD1 for D (6 bases). The germline gives CDR1 SGHKS, CDR2 YYEKEE (reference sequence). The CDR3 is made up of 14 amino acids. The V gene lost 4 bases and the J gene lost 7 bases, with 17 bases spanning the gap. The variable domain in full, with the rest retrieved from reference TRBV5-5 and TRBJ1-1, is DAGVTQSPTHLIKTRGQQVTLRCSPISGHKSVSWYQQVLGQGPQFIFQYYEKEERGRGNFPDRFSARQFPNYSSELNVNALLLGDSALYLCASSRESGEYEAFFGQGTRLTVV.

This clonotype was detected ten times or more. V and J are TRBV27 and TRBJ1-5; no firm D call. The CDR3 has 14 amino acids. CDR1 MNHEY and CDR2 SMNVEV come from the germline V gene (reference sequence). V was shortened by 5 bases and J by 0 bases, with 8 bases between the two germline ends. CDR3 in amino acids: CASSPENSNQPQHF. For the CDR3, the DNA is TGTGCCAGCAGTCCCGAAAATAGCAATCAGCCCCAGCATTTT.

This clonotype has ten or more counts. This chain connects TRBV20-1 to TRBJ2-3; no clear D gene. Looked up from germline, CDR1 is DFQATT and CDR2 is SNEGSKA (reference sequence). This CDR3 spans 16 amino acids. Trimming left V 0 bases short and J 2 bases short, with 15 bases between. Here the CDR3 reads CSARDGTKPTTDTQYF. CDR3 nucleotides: TGCAGTGCTAGAGATGGCACTAAACCAACCACAGATACGCAGTATTTT.

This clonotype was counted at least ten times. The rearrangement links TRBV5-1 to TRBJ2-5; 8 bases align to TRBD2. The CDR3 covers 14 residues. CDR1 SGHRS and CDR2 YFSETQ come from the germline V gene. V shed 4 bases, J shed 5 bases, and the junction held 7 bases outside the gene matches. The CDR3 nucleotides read TGCGCCAGCAGCGCACTAGCGGAGTACGAGACCCAGTACTTC. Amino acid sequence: CASSALAEYETQYF.

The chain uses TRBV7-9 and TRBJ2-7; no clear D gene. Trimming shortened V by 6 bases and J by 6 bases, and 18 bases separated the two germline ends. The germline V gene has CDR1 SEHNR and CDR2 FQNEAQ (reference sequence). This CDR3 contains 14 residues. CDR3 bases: TGTGCCAGCAGTACAAGCTTACCCCGAGGCGAGCAGTACTTC. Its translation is CASSTSLPRGEQYF.

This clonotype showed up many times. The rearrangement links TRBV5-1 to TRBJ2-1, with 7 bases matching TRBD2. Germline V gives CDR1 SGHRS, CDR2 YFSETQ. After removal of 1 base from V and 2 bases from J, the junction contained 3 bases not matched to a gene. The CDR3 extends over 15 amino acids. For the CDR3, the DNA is TGCGCCAGCAGCTTGACGGGAGGCCCCTACAATGAGCAGTTCTTC. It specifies CASSLTGGPYNEQFF.